This TCR beta chain comes out of a study of identical twins (dated by TCRdb to 2016 to 2017). About the study as a whole: To test whether fetal clonotypes persist, the study used deep sequencing on TCR alpha and beta repertoires from monozygotic twins, unrelated adults of various ages, and cord blood. To rule out contamination, the twin experiments were replicated at different times with different library preparation protocols.

Broader findings and caveats from the paper: Out-of-frame TCR alpha sequences shared between twins showed an excess of low generation-probability sequences compared with coincidental sharing between unrelated individuals. In monozygotic twins, out-of-frame TCR alpha sharing was systematically underestimated by recombination models, although the models agreed with sharing between unrelated individuals. Because the same donors could not be followed over many years, the conclusions relied on cross-sectional statistical analysis. Invariant T cells such as MAIT and iNKT could partly confound zero-insertion analyses, although diverse VJ usage argued against such confounding for most clonotypes. Excess twin sharing in beta out-of-frame sequences was weaker because fewer shared sequences lowered the signal-to-noise ratio. Fewer insertions were carried by abundant cord blood beta clonotypes, a similar but weaker trend appeared in young adult naive repertoires, and no such trend appeared in memory repertoires.

This clonotype showed up many times. Its binding antigen is unknown. No base-level quality is on record; no much larger clone is a single base apart. The method behind the library was 5' RACE. Reads for this sample came from an Illumina HiSeq 2000. A universal primer binding site was added through template switching, and the final cDNA carried a unique molecular identifier so that TCR cDNA molecules could be counted accurately. First-strand cDNA for TCR alpha and beta chains was synthesized from specific primers in the conserved constant-segment region. To control for contamination, each cDNA library was double barcoded with a SMART-Mk sample barcode plus Illumina barcodes. TruSeq adapter sequences along with Illumina sample barcodes were introduced in two successive PCR steps. Sequencing of the TCR alpha and beta cDNA libraries was done on the Illumina HiSeq platform using custom primers. In the authors' own workflow: Raw reads were processed with MiGEC to extract unique molecular identifiers, and MiXCR was used to determine CDR3 positions. Recombination models were inferred per individual with the repgenHMM and IGoR tools using an EM algorithm. Shared clonotype analysis was performed with the tcR package in R, normalizing sharing by the product of cloneset sizes. To study raw recombination without the effects of thymic and clonal selection, out-of-frame nonproductive sequences were analyzed. TCRdb cleaned the public reads at Q25 with fastp, built clones with MiXCR and kept in-frame beta chains. Each CDR3 protein gets just one entry, which takes the most common genes and DNA from the rows behind it. TCRdb assigned the V and J calls; the authors' analysis was not used. The sample contains under 250,000 distinct CDR3 sequences, 10% to 15% of them found a single time. Jointly, the top ten make up 3.5% to 4.5% of the sample.

Every donor in the study was a healthy Caucasian. Three pairs of female monozygotic twins, all aged 18 to 29 years, made up the twin cohort. Miltenyi CD45RO+ enrichment and human naive T-cell isolation kits were used to isolate memory (CD45RO+) and naive T cells from PBMC. The CDR3 has 13 amino acids, counting the end cysteine and phenylalanine. Here the CDR3 DNA is all that survives: 39 bases in frame from base 1. Trimming at the junction amounts to 0 bases on V and 1 base on J, and the germline ends lie 3 bases apart. The same sample was also studied in work on yellow fever vaccine responses in identical twins. Drawing on the second study: According to the authors, the vaccine-induced T cell response in identical twins seemed to be partly convergent and partly specific to each individual. In the study, vaccine-responding T cell clones were precisely tracked in identical twins.

This sequence originates from a woman in her late teens or twenties in good health. The chain is made from TRBV12-3 or TRBV12-4 and TRBJ1-1, with no confident D gene call. Material: memory (CD45RO+) T cells sorted from blood. In light of the paper, this sample's cell subset or site label describes: CD45RO+ enriched T cells. CDR3 loop: CASSLARNTEAFF. The nucleotides are TGTGCCAGCAGTTTAGCAAGGAACACTGAAGCTTTCTTT.